This paragraph covers one T cell receptor beta chain sequence. At one boundary the junction diverges from the germline segment, which might be a read error. One entry per CDR3 protein results from TCRdb running MiXCR on the RT-PCR reads. The sample yields more than 550,000 distinct CDR3 sequences, 14% seen once. This clonotype was sampled from a female donor in good health, serving as a healthy control. Input material: memory CD4+ T cells from blood.

The CDR3 loop is CASSGQGVEIQYF. The CDR3, as DNA: TGTGCCAGCTCGGGACAGGGGGTGGAGATCCAGTACTTC. The chain employs TRBV6-5 and TRBJ2-5; 11 bases map to TRBD1. CDR3 size: 13 residues. Germline V lookup: CDR1 MNHEY, CDR2 SVGAGI.